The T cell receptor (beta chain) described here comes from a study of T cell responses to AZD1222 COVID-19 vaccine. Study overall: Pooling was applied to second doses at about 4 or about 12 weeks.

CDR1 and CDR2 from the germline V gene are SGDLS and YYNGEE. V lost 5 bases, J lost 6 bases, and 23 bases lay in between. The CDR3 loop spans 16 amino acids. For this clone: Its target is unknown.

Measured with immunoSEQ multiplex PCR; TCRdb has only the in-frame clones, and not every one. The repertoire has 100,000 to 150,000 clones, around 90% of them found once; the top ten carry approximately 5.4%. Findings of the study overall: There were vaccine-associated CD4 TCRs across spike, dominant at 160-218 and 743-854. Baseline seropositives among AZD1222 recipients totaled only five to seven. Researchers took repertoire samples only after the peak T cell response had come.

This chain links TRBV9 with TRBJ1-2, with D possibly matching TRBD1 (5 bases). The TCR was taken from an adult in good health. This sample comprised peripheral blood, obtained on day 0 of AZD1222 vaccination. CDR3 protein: CASSAQVDNGLNGYTF. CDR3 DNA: TGTGCCAGCAGTGCACAGGTGGACAACGGGCTGAATGGCTACACCTTC. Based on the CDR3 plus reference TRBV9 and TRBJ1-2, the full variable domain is DSGVTQTPKHLITATGQRVTLRCSPRSGDLSVYWYQQSLDQGLQFLIQYYNGEERAKGNILERFSAQQFPDLHSELNLSSLELGDSALYFCASSAQVDNGLNGYTFGSGTRLTVV.